This T cell receptor (beta chain) was recovered during a study of graft-versus-host responses after intestinal transplantation. Study summary: Once they had received anti-thymocyte globulin induction, all recipients took tacrolimus and steroids for approximately 3 years.

Generated by immunoSEQ multiplex PCR, the TCRdb table keeps only in-frame clones and is missing some. The table has some 130,000 clones, around 93% seen once. A word on this clone: Its target is not known.

The input for sequencing was unstimulated CD4+ T cells sorted from spleen or lymph node cells, taken before intestinal transplant. This TCR came from a human donor who received an intestinal transplant.

The CDR3 is CASRPRGRPNEKLFF. The CDR3 DNA reads TGTGCCAGCCGACCTAGGGGAAGACCTAATGAAAAACTGTTTTTT. This chain uses TRBV7-8 with TRBJ1-4; D possibly corresponds to TRBD1 (5 bases). Trimming removed 8 bases from V and 3 bases from J, with 16 bases in between. Germline CDR1 SGHVS, CDR2 FQNEAQ. The CDR3 covers 15 residues.